This T cell receptor (beta chain) was profiled in a study of regulatory T cells in long-lasting Graves disease (dated by TCRdb to the early 2020s). For the study in its entirety: In the newly diagnosed Graves' disease group, patients had been taking antithyroid drugs for less than 3 months. TCR sequencing covered around 13 persistent and 20 or so newly diagnosed Graves' disease patients, around 33 samples in total. Peripheral blood TCR sequencing and RNA sequencing compared persistent Graves' disease patients with newly diagnosed Graves' disease patients. The study was conducted in China and was registered as a clinical trial.

The investigation overall reported the following: Sequencing and analysis were limited to the TCR beta chain. Patients with persistent disease shared more public clonotypes (about 2,700) than newly diagnosed patients did (nearly 1,000). The authors acknowledged the small sample size as a limitation that may reduce accuracy. Peripheral blood alone was examined, since thyroid tissue, which constituted the primary lesion, could not be accessed. Compared with newly diagnosed patients, persistent Graves' disease patients had lower TCR Shannon entropy and fewer highly expanded clones, which suggests clonal expansion. Preferential use of TRBV28, TRBJ1-2 and TRBJ2-5 was observed in persistent disease, whereas TRBV20-1 and TRBJ2-1 were favored in newly diagnosed disease.

From cysteine to phenylalanine, the CDR3 is 14 amino acids long. The DNA shown is the 42-base CDR3, in frame from base 1. The germline V gene yields MDHEN for CDR1 and SYDVKM for CDR2. V drops 2 bases and J drops 9 bases, leaving 13 bases in between. The library was built by means of multiplex PCR. Instrument used: Illumina HiSeq 4000. iRepertoire HTBI primers and Arm-PCR amplification of CDR3 regions were used to construct TCR beta libraries. Gel purification was performed on PCR products prior to sequencing. The paper's data handling went like this. Gene usage analysis of CDR3 amino acid clonotypes relied on the roughly 64 TRBV and 12 to 15 TRBJ segments identified across samples. COPE and FqMerger were used to merge the filtered high-quality paired reads into contigs. BLAST was used to align contigs to IMGT TRBV, TRBD and TRBJ reference genes, with CDR3 defined following IMGT. Any clonotype with a frequency above 0.1% was counted as a highly expanded clone. Shannon entropy served as the measure of repertoire diversity, while the Gini coefficient captured V-J evenness. A clonotype was considered public if more than one individual shared it. TCRdb reprocessed the public reads (quality trimming at Q25 with fastp, clone calling with MiXCR) and kept in-frame beta chains. All rows with the same CDR3 protein become a single entry with the most common DNA and genes. The V and J calls, along with clone size, are taken from TCRdb and not from the paper's own processing. The sample table holds about 470,000 distinct CDR3 sequences, of which more than 13% were seen once. Together, the top ten hold approximately 15% of the sample.

This clonotype was seen a handful of times. Its target antigen remains unknown. No much larger clone is present one base from it, and per-base qualities are unavailable. Per the publication, the time point label means: newly diagnosed GD, antithyroid drugs for less than 3 months. For both TCR sequencing and RNA sequencing, RNA was extracted from PBMCs in TRIzol. Graves' disease was diagnosed according to American Thyroid Association guidelines. The patients came from an endocrinology department in Xi'an, China. Each patient gave about 8.1 milliliters of peripheral blood, collected in an EDTA anticoagulant tube. PBMCs were isolated by Ficoll Paque Plus density gradient separation without further T cell sorting. RNA quality was checked with an Agilent 2100 Bioanalyzer and agarose gel, and concentration with a NanoDrop 2000. Separately, the same data were catalogued under a study of T cells in Graves' hyperthyroidism and ophthalmopathy. The second source states: Stable Graves' hyperthyroidism was defined as no progression to ophthalmopathy during 18 months of follow-up. Hyperthyroidism patients were newly diagnosed, had a disease duration of under 2 months, and were aged 18 to 65 years. Patients with uncontrolled infections, other autoimmune diseases, pregnancy or lactation were excluded. Diagnoses relied on clinical symptoms, serum thyroxine and TRAb, thyroid ultrasound and orbital computed tomography. For the first round of RT-PCR on the TCR CDR3, the HTBI primer set was used together with the Qiagen OneStep RT-PCR kit. Blood samples also contained most of the expanded thyroid clonotypes (frequency above 0.001), which suggests that blood repertoires may reflect thyroid immune responses. In cross-validation, a model built on a 13 V-J signature told ophthalmopathy apart from stable hyperthyroidism with 85% to 90% sensitivity and 81% to 82% specificity, and in testing the same model reached 80%/75%. During validation, the model predicted progression to ophthalmopathy a median of approximately 7 months ahead of onset, with just under 71% sensitivity and about 72% specificity. To identify TCR V-J signatures that set the groups apart, the researchers used a discovery cohort of more than 95 patients, made up of about 44 with Graves' ophthalmopathy and some 58 with stable Graves' hyperthyroidism. An independent validation cohort of around 19 hyperthyroidism patients and 17 patients who later progressed to ophthalmopathy tested prospective prediction of ophthalmopathy. The roughly 100 discovery patients were randomly split 7:3 into training and test sets. Thyroid tissue and blood T-cell repertoires from several Graves' hyperthyroidism patients were also compared in the study. After blood sampling, hyperthyroidism patients were treated with methimazole at a starting dose of 30 mg daily, and ophthalmopathy patients were treated with high-dose intravenous methylprednisolone. Libraries were constructed in a second round of multiplex PCR, after which size selection and purification were carried out. Libraries were sequenced paired-end with 100 bp reads on an Illumina HiSeq2000. SOAPnuke was used to process the raw data, with reads discarded if the reads contained adapters or uncalled bases, had a mean Phred below 15, or lacked an exact constant-primer or identifier match. High-quality paired reads were merged using COPE v1.2.5, and each unique nucleotide sequence was defined as a clonotype. MiTCR v1.1 was used to align the clonotypes against IMGT TRBV, TRBD and TRBJ reference segments. The analysis included only V-J combinations with a frequency above 0.0001, which together covered around 99% of the repertoires. The TCS score was defined as the ratio of F50 (clonal expansion) to E x V (chaos), calculated using BLOSUM62-based TCRdist between CDR3 peptides within each V-J. Welch's t-statistics and random forest reduced 450 to 600 V-J features to 10 to 15, which were used in a naive Bayes classifier (R e1071). No statistical method was used to set the sample size in advance, and investigators knew the group allocation. The paper describes TCR Vbeta CDR3 sequencing of 140 or so peripheral blood samples, made up of 43 ophthalmopathy patients, roughly 80 hyperthyroidism patients and 17 progressor patients.

The source was peripheral blood mononuclear cells (PBMCs), collected at new diagnosis, from a patient treated with antithyroid drugs. This TCR came from a woman aged 25-40 years with Graves disease. Donor details come from another sample of the same person, matched by shared clones. The chain joins TRBV28 to TRBJ2-2, with no D gene named confidently. The CDR3 reads CASSLISEARELFF. The base sequence is TGTGCCAGCAGTTTAATATCCGAAGCGAGGGAGCTGTTTTTT.